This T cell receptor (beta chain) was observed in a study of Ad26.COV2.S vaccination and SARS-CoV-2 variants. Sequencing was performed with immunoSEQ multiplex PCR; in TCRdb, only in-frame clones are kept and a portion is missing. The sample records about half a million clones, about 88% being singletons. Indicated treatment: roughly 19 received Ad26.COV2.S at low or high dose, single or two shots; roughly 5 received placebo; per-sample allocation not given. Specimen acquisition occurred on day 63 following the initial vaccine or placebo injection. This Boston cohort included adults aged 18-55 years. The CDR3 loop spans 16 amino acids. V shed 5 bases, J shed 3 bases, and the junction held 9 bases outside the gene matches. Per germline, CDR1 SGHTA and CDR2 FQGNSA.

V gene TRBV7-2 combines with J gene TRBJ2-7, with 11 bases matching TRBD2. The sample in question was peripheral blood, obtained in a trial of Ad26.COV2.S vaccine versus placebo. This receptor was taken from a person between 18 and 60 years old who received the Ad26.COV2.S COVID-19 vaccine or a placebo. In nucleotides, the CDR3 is TGTGCCAGCAGCGCACAAAGTAGCGGGGGGGGCTACGAGCAGTACTTC. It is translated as CASSAQSSGGGYEQYF.